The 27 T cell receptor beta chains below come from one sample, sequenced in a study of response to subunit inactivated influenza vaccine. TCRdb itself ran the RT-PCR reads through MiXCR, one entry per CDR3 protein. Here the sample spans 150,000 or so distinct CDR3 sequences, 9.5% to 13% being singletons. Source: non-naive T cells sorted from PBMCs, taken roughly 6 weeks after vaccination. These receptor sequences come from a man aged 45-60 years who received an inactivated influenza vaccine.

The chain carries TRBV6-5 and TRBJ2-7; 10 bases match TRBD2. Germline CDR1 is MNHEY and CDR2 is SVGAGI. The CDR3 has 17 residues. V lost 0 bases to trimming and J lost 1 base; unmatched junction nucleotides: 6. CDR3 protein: CASSYSLAGVESYEQYF. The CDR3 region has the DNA TGTGCCAGCAGTTACTCCCTAGCGGGGGTAGAGTCCTACGAGCAGTACTTC.

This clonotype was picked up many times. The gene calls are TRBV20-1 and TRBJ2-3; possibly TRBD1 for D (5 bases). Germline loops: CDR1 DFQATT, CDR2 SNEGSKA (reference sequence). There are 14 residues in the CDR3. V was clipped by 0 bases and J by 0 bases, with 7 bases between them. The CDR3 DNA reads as TGCAGTGCTAGAGATGGACACAGCACAGATACGCAGTATTTT. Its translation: CSARDGHSTDTQYF.

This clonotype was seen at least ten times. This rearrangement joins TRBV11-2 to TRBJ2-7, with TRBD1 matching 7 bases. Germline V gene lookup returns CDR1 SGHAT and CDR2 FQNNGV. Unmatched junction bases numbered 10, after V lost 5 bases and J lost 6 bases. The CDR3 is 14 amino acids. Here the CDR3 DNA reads TGTGCCAGCAGCCAGACAGGGCCCCGGGGCGAGCAGTACTTC. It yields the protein CASSQTGPRGEQYF.

The CDR3, as DNA: TGCGCCAGCAGCTTCTCCACAGGGAACACTGAAGCTTTCTTT. This gives the protein CASSFSTGNTEAFF. This chain joins TRBV5-1 and TRBJ1-1; the D gene is possibly TRBD1 (5 bases). This CDR3 is 14 amino acids long. Germline V gene data show CDR1 as SGHRS and CDR2 as YFSETQ. Trimming stripped 2 bases from V and 1 base from J, with 9 bases between.

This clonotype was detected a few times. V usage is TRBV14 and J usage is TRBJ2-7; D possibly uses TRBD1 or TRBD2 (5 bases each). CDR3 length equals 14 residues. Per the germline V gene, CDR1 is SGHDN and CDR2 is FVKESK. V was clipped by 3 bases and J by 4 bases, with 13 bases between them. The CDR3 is CASSHSGLGYEQYF. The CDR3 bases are TGTGCCAGCAGCCACTCGGGGCTCGGGTACGAGCAGTACTTC.

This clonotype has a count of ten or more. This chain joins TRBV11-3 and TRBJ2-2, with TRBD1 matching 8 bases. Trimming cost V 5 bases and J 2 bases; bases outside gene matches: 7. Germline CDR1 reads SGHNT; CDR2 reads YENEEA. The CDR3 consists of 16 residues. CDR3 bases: TGTGCCAGCAGCCTTTTCGGACAGGGAAACACCGGGGAGCTGTTTTTT. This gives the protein CASSLFGQGNTGELFF.

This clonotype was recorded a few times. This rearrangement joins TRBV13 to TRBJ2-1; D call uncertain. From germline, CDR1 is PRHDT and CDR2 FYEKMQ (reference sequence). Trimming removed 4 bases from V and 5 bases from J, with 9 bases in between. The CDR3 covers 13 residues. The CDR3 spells CASSYQPNNEQFF. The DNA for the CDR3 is TGTGCCAGCAGCTATCAGCCGAACAATGAGCAGTTCTTC.

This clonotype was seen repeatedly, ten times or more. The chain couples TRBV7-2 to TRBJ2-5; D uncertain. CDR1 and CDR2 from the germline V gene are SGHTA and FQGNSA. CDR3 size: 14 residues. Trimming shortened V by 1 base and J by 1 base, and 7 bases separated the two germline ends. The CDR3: CASSLGGSQETQYF. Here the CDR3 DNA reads TGTGCCAGCAGCTTAGGGGGTAGCCAAGAGACCCAGTACTTC.

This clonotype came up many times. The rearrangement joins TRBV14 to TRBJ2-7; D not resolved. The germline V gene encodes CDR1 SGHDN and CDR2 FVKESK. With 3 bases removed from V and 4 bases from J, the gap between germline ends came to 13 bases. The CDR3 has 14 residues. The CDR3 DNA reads TGTGCCAGCAGCCATACCCTGGGGTTGTACGAGCAGTACTTC. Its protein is CASSHTLGLYEQYF.

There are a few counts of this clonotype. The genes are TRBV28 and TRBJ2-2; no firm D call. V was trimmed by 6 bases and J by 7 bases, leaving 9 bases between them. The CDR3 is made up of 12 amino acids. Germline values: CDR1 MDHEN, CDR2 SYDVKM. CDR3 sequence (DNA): TGTGCCAGCAGGCCAAGCCACGGGGAGCTGTTTTTT. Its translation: CASRPSHGELFF.

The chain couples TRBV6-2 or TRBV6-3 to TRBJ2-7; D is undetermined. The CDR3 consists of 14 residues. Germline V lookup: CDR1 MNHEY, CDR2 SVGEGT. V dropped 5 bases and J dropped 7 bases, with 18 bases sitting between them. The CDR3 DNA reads TGTGCCAGCAGTCCCCCCGGCCGGGCGCGGGAGCAGTACTTC. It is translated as CASSPPGRAREQYF.

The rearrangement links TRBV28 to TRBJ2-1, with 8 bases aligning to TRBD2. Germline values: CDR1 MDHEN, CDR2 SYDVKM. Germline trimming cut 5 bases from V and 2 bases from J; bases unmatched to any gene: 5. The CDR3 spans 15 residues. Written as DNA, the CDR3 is TGTGCCAGCAGTCAACGGGGGGGAGCCTACAATGAGCAGTTCTTC. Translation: CASSQRGGAYNEQFF.

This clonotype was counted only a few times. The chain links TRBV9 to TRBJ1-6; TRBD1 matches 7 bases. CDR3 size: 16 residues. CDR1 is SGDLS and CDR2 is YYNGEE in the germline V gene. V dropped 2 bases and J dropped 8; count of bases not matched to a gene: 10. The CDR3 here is CASSVTGEFGDSPLHF. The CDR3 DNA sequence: TGTGCCAGCAGCGTCACAGGGGAGTTTGGGGATTCACCCCTCCACTTT.

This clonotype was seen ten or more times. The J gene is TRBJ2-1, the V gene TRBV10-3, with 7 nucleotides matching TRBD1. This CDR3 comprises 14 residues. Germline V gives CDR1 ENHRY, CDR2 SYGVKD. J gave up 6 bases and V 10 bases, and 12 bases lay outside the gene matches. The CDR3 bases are TGTGCCACTATGTTAGGGGGCCGGACCAATGAGCAGTTCTTC. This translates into CATMLGGRTNEQFF.

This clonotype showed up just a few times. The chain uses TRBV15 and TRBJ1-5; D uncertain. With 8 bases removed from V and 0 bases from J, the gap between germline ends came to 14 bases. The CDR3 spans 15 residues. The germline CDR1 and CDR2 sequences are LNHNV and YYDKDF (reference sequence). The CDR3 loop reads CATGSQQNSNQPQHF. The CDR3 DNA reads TGTGCCACCGGGTCCCAGCAGAATAGCAATCAGCCCCAGCATTTT. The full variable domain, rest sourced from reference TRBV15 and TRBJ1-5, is DAMVIQNPRYQVTQFGKPVTLSCSQTLNHNVMYWYQQKSSQAPKLLFHYYDKDFNNEADTPDNFQSRRPNTSFCFLDIRSPGLGDTAMYLCATGSQQNSNQPQHFGDGTRLSIL.

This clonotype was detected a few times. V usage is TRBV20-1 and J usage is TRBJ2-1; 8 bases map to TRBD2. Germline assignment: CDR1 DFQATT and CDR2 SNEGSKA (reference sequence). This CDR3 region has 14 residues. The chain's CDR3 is CSSRGLVAVNEQFF. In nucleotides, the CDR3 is TGCAGCTCCCGGGGACTAGTAGCCGTAAATGAGCAGTTCTTC.

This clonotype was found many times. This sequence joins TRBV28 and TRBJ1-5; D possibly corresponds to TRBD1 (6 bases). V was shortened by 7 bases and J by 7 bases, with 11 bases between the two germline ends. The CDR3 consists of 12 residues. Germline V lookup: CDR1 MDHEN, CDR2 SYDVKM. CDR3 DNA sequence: TGTGCCAGCACACCGGGGGGCCAGCCCCAGCATTTT. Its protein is CASTPGGQPQHF. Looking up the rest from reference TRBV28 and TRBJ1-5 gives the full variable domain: DVKVTQSSRYLVKRTGEKVFLECVQDMDHENMFWYRQDPGLGLRLIYFSYDVKMKEKGDIPEGYSVSREKKERFSLILESASTNQTSMYLCASTPGGQPQHFGDGTRLSIL.

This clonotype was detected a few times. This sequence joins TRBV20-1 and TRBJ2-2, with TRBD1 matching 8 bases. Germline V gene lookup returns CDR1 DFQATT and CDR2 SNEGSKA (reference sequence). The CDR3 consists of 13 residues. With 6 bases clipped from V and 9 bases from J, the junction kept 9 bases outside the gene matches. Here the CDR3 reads CSALGQGVRELFF. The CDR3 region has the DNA TGCAGTGCATTAGGACAGGGAGTGAGGGAGCTGTTTTTT.

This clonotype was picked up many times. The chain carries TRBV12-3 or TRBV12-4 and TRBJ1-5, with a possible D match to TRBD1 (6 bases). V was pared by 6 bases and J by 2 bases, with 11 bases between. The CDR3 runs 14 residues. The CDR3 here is CASRDSYGNQPQHF. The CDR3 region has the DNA TGTGCCAGCAGGGACAGTTATGGCAATCAGCCCCAGCATTTT.

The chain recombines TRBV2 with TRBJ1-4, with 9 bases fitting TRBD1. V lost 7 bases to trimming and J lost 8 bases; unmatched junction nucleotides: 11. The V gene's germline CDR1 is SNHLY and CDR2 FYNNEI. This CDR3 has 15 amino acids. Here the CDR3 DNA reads TGTGCCAGCACCCCGACTGGGACAGGGCAGGAAAAACTGTTTTTT. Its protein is CASTPTGTGQEKLFF.

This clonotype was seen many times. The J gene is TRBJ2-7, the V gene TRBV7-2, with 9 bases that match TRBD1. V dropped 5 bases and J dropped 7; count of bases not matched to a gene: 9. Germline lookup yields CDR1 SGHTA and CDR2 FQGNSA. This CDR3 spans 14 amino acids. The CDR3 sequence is CASSLGTGMGEQYF. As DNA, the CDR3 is TGTGCCAGCAGCCTAGGGACAGGGATGGGGGAGCAGTACTTC.

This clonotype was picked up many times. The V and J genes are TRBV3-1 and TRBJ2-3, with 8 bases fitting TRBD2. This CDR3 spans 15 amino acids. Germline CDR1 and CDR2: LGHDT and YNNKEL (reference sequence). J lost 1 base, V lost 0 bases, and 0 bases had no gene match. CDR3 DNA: TGTGCCAGCAGCCAAGAGCGGGGGGGCACAGATACGCAGTATTTT. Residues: CASSQERGGTDTQYF.

The CDR3 loop is CASSLVDRRTGELFF. The CDR3 coding sequence is TGTGCCAGCAGCTTAGTGGACAGGCGGACCGGGGAGCTGTTTTTT. The gene calls are TRBV11-2 and TRBJ2-2; 7 nucleotides agree with TRBD1. The length of the CDR3 is 15 residues. The V gene end was trimmed by 1 base and the J gene end by 5 bases; junction bases not matched to a gene: 4. Germline V gives CDR1 SGHAT, CDR2 FQNNGV.

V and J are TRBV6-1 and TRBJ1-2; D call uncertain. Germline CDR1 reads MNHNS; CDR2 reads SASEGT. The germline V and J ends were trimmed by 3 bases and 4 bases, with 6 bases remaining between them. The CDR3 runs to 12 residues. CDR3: CASSDRTYGYTF. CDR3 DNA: TGTGCCAGCAGTGACCGAACCTATGGCTACACCTTC.

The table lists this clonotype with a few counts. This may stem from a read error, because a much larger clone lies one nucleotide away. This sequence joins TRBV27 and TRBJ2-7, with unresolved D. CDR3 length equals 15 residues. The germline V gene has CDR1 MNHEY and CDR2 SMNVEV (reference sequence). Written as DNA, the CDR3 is TGTGCCAGCAGTTTATATGGTGCTTCCCCCTACGATCAGTACTTC. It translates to CASSLYGASPYDQYF.

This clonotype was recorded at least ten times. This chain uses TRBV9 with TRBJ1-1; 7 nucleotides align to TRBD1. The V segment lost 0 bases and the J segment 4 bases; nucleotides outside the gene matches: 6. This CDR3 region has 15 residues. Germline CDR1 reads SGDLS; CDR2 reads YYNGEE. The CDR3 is CASSVVRGGSTEAFF. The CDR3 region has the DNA TGTGCCAGCAGCGTAGTCAGGGGGGGTAGCACTGAAGCTTTCTTT. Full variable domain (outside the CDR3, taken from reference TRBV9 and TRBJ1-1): DSGVTQTPKHLITATGQRVTLRCSPRSGDLSVYWYQQSLDQGLQFLIQYYNGEERAKGNILERFSAQQFPDLHSELNLSSLELGDSALYFCASSVVRGGSTEAFFGQGTRLTVV.

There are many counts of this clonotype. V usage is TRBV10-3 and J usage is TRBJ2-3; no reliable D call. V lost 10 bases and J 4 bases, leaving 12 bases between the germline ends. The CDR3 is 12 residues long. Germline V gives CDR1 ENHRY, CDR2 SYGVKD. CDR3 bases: TGTGCCACCGCGCCCAGTTCAGATACGCAGTATTTT. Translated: CATAPSSDTQYF.